The 23 T cell receptor beta chains below come from one sample, sequenced in a study of blood T cells in healthy people across ages. Primed by a sample-barcoded 5' primer and a J-beta primer mix, a second PCR proceeded for roughly 6 to 12 cycles. One entry per CDR3 protein, called by TCRdb with MiXCR from the 5' RACE reads. The profile shows some 640,000 distinct CDR3 sequences, about 30% of them singletons. The sequenced sample consisted of blood. These receptors were obtained from a woman older than 75 in good health.

This chain connects TRBV11-1 to TRBJ2-1, with D hard to call. The CDR3 sequence is 13 residues long. CDR1 and CDR2 (germline): SGHAT, FQDESV (reference sequence). Trimming shortened V by 5 bases and J by 13 bases, and 18 bases separated the two germline ends. The CDR3 reads CASSLGGVETQFF. The CDR3 DNA follows: TGTGCCAGCAGCCTCGGTGGGGTGGAGACCCAGTTCTTC.

This clonotype occurred many times. The chain uses TRBV7-9 and TRBJ2-5; no clear D. Germline assignment: CDR1 SEHNR and CDR2 FQNEAQ (reference sequence). Trimming shortened V by 1 base and J by 4 bases, and 7 bases separated the two germline ends. This CDR3 contains 13 residues. The CDR3 sequence: CASSLGQLETQYF. The CDR3 DNA reads TGTGCCAGCAGCTTAGGGCAGTTAGAGACCCAGTACTTC.

The gene calls are TRBV6-1 and TRBJ2-1; TRBD1 aligns across 9 bases. Unmatched junction bases numbered 5, after V lost 7 bases and J lost 4 bases. The CDR3 is made up of 14 amino acids. Looked up from germline, CDR1 is MNHNS and CDR2 is SASEGT. The CDR3 nucleotides read TGTGCCAGCACCCGGACAGGGGCGTACAATGAGCAGTTCTTC. Protein product: CASTRTGAYNEQFF.

Details on this clonotype: Given a much more abundant clone one base away, this may be a read error. The V gene is TRBV28, the J gene TRBJ2-4; D gene uncertain. Germline V gene lookup returns CDR1 MDHEN and CDR2 SYDVKM. The CDR3 covers 17 residues. DNA of the CDR3: TGTGCCAGCAGTTTAAGTGGGCTCCAGGTAGCCAAAAACTTTCAGTACTTC. Translation gives CASSLSGLQVAKNFQYF.

The chain uses TRBV3-1 and TRBJ2-5, with 10 bases matching TRBD2. The CDR3 is 15 amino acids. V lost 2 bases to trimming and J lost 8 bases; unmatched junction nucleotides: 8. Germline CDR1 reads LGHDT; CDR2 reads YNNKEL (reference sequence). CDR3: CASSQRSGGADTQYF. The CDR3 DNA reads TGTGCCAGCAGCCAAAGAAGCGGGGGGGCCGACACCCAGTACTTC.

This clonotype was counted many times. The rearrangement links TRBV30 to TRBJ2-7; D ambiguous. This CDR3 is 13 amino acids long. V was clipped by 3 bases and J by 0 bases, with 9 bases between them. The germline CDR1 and CDR2 sequences are GTSNPN and SVGIG (reference sequence). The CDR3 DNA sequence: TGTGCCTGGAGCGCACCCACCTCCTACGAGCAGTACTTC. This sequence encodes CAWSAPTSYEQYF. Supplemented by reference TRBV30 and TRBJ2-7, the full variable domain reads SQTIHQWPATLVQPVGSPLSLECTVEGTSNPNLYWYRQAAGRGLQLLFYSVGIGQISSEVPQNLSASRPQDRQFILSSKKLLLSDSGFYLCAWSAPTSYEQYFGPGTRLTVT.

This chain links TRBV20-1 with TRBJ1-3, with a possible D match to TRBD1 (5 bases). The CDR3 length is 14 residues. V dropped 0 bases and J dropped 2 bases, with 8 bases sitting between them. CDR1 is DFQATT, CDR2 SNEGSKA, per germline (reference sequence). The CDR3 nucleotides are TGCAGTGCTAGAGACAGGGCCACTGGAAACACCATATATTTT. As protein: CSARDRATGNTIYF.

There are many counts of this clonotype. This sequence joins TRBV20-1 and TRBJ2-5, with 12 bases matching TRBD2. V lost 5 bases and J lost 5; bases outside the gene matches: 9. The V gene's germline CDR1 is DFQATT and CDR2 SNEGSKA (reference sequence). This CDR3 contains 15 residues. CDR3: CSASPSGGAFETQYF. The CDR3 DNA reads as TGCAGTGCTTCACCTAGCGGGGGGGCCTTTGAGACCCAGTACTTC.

This clonotype appeared many times. This sequence joins TRBV9 and TRBJ2-5; 8 bases line up with TRBD2. This CDR3 region has 16 residues. Trimming took 3 bases from V and 4 from J; bases not matched to a gene: 11. CDR1 and CDR2 (germline): SGDLS, YYNGEE. The CDR3 coding sequence is TGTGCCAGCAGCGCCACCGGTGCGGGGGGCAGAGAGACCCAGTACTTC. This encodes CASSATGAGGRETQYF.

Ten or more counts support this clonotype. The rearrangement uses TRBV4-2 and TRBJ2-3; D not resolved. Germline values: CDR1 LGHNA, CDR2 YNFKEQ. The CDR3 spans 15 residues. V lost 0 bases and J 4 bases, leaving 11 bases between the germline ends. DNA for the CDR3: TGTGCCAGCAGCCAAGACGGCACACGGTCAGATACGCAGTATTTT. It codes for CASSQDGTRSDTQYF.

This clonotype has a count of ten or more. The chain joins TRBV7-2 to TRBJ2-5, with 8 bases that match TRBD1. The J call could be wrong; TRBJ2-7 is a better fit for the DNA end. Germline V gene lookup returns CDR1 SGHTA and CDR2 FQGNSA. The CDR3 has 14 amino acids. This CDR3 reads CASSLASTGGEQYF. CDR3 nucleotide sequence: TGTGCCAGCAGCTTAGCGTCCACAGGGGGCGAGCAGTACTTC.

This clonotype was found many times. The chain recombines TRBV3-1 with TRBJ2-5; D not certain. V was clipped by 5 bases and J by 0 bases, with 4 bases between them. Germline V gene data show CDR1 as LGHDT and CDR2 as YNNKEL (reference sequence). The CDR3 runs 12 residues. The CDR3 bases are TGTGCCAGCAGCTCGTACCAAGAGACCCAGTACTTC. Its translation is CASSSYQETQYF.

This clonotype has ten or more counts. The J gene is TRBJ1-2, the V gene TRBV5-1; D is unclear. The CDR3 length is 12 residues. V was clipped by 2 bases and J by 8 bases, with 10 bases between them. CDR1 and CDR2 from the germline V gene are SGHRS and YFSETQ. The DNA for the CDR3 is TGCGCCAGCAGCTTCCAGAGGGAAGGCTACACCTTC. Its translation: CASSFQREGYTF.

This clonotype showed up many times. The chain recombines TRBV7-2 with TRBJ2-4; 9 positions agree with TRBD1. CDR1 is SGHTA, CDR2 FQGNSA, per germline. V shed 5 bases, J shed 6 bases, and the junction held 8 bases outside the gene matches. This CDR3 is 15 amino acids long. The CDR3 DNA sequence: TGTGCCAGCAGCCACGGGGACAGGGAAGGAAACATTCAGTACTTC. This codes for CASSHGDREGNIQYF.

This rearrangement joins TRBV12-3 or TRBV12-4 to TRBJ1-5; possible D gene TRBD1, 5 bases. The CDR3 has 14 residues. V lost 3 bases and J 9 bases, leaving 15 bases between the germline ends. The CDR3 region is CASSFMGVLRPQHF. CDR3 coding DNA: TGTGCCAGCAGTTTCATGGGGGTTCTTCGGCCCCAGCATTTT.

This clonotype has a count of ten or more. This sequence joins TRBV12-3 or TRBV12-4 and TRBJ1-2; D is unclear. The germline V and J ends were trimmed by 3 bases and 4 bases, with 0 bases remaining between them. This CDR3 has 10 amino acids. The CDR3 sequence: CASSFYGYTF. The CDR3 nucleotides read TGTGCCAGCAGTTTCTATGGCTACACCTTC.

In this sample, this clonotype turned up many times. V gene TRBV7-3 combines with J gene TRBJ1-1; unclear D gene. The CDR3 spans 13 residues. Germline V gives CDR1 SGHTA, CDR2 FQGTGA. The V end was cut by 2 bases, the J end by 2 bases, with 6 bases between. CDR3 residues: CASSLWRNTEAFF. CDR3 bases: TGTGCCAGCAGCTTATGGAGAAACACTGAAGCTTTCTTT.

This clonotype was counted at least ten times. The chain couples TRBV28 to TRBJ2-4; D perhaps matches TRBD2 (6 bases). V lost 1 base, J lost 0 bases, and 10 bases lay in between. The germline gives CDR1 MDHEN, CDR2 SYDVKM. The CDR3 consists of 16 residues. Here the CDR3 reads CASSLLGEVAKNIQYF. In nucleotides, the CDR3 is TGTGCCAGCAGTTTATTGGGGGAGGTAGCCAAAAACATTCAGTACTTC.

This clonotype was picked up many times. The chain links TRBV20-1 to TRBJ2-7; D might be TRBD1 (6 bases). Trimming removed 2 bases at V and 7 bases at J, with 15 bases between. The CDR3 has 13 residues. Germline lookup yields CDR1 DFQATT and CDR2 SNEGSKA (reference sequence). This CDR3 reads CSARQQGPLEQYF. The CDR3 nucleotides are TGCAGTGCTAGACAACAGGGACCCCTAGAGCAGTACTTC.

This clonotype was observed once. At one boundary the junction diverges from the germline segment, which might be a read error. V usage is TRBV29-1 and J usage is TRBJ2-6, with D tentatively TRBD1 (5 bases). CDR1 SQVTM and CDR2 ANQGSEA come from the germline V gene. There are 16 residues in the CDR3. The CDR3 DNA reads as TGCAGCGTTGGGGTCGTCAGCGCCTCTGGGGCCAACGTCCGGACTTTC. Protein product: CSVGVVSASGANVRTF.

This clonotype showed up many times. This chain's CDR3 is CASSLRAGNYGYTF. The CDR3 DNA sequence: TGCGCCAGCAGCTTGAGGGCAGGGAACTATGGCTACACCTTC. The chain links TRBV5-1 to TRBJ1-2; D is possibly TRBD1 (5 bases). The CDR3 covers 14 residues. The V end lost 1 base, the J end lost 2 bases, and 9 bases lay between the germline ends. Germline CDR1 and CDR2: SGHRS and YFSETQ. The entire variable domain, with the rest obtained from reference TRBV5-1 and TRBJ1-2, is as follows: KAGVTQTPRYLIKTRGQQVTLSCSPISGHRSVSWYQQTPGQGLQFLFEYFSETQRNKGNFPGRFSGRQFSNSRSEMNVSTLELGDSALYLCASSLRAGNYGYTFGSGTRLTVV.

This clonotype occurred many times. The V gene is TRBV5-1, the J gene TRBJ1-1, with TRBD1 matching over 9 bases. J was trimmed by 4 bases and V by 8 bases; bases with no gene match: 9. The CDR3 extends over 14 amino acids. Germline V gives CDR1 SGHRS, CDR2 YFSETQ. The chain's CDR3 is CASWTGESGTEAFF. The CDR3 bases are TGCGCCAGTTGGACAGGGGAATCGGGCACTGAAGCTTTCTTT.

The chain employs TRBV6-5 and TRBJ2-1; TRBD1 or TRBD2 may be the D gene (5 bases each). Per germline, CDR1 MNHEY and CDR2 SVGAGI. The CDR3 contains 13 residues. V dropped 2 bases and J dropped 10 bases, with 12 bases sitting between them. The CDR3 DNA sequence: TGTGCCAGCAGTTACCCGGGGACGGGGGAGCAGTTCTTC. Amino acid sequence: CASSYPGTGEQFF.